The next 26 T cell receptor beta chains were all read from a single sample in a study of breast tumors, draining lymph nodes, adjacent tissues. Each CDR3 protein is one row after TCRdb ran MiXCR on the multiplex PCR reads. This sample has nearly 200,000 distinct CDR3 sequences, with approximately 31% found just once. Breast cancer patients provided tissue from their axillary draining lymph nodes. Sequencing input: axillary lymph node tissue. All receptors come from a female donor with breast cancer. Some clones in this sample may be carry-over from other donors' samples.

In its sample, this clonotype was seen many times. This CDR3 is CASSLPNYEQYPTNEQYF. The CDR3 DNA is TGCGCCAGCAGCCTTCCTAACTACGAGCAGTACCCCACTAACGAGCAGTACTTC. The chain links TRBV5-1 to TRBJ2-7; D gene uncertain. CDR3 length: 18 amino acids. The V end lost 4 bases, the J end lost 5 bases, and 28 bases lay between the germline ends. Germline V lookup: CDR1 SGHRS, CDR2 YFSETQ.

Ten or more counts support this clonotype. V usage is TRBV7-2 and J usage is TRBJ2-1; no clear D. CDR3 length: 13 residues. Germline CDR1 reads SGHTA; CDR2 reads FQGNSA. V lost 6 bases to trimming and J lost 5 bases, with 11 bases between them. DNA of the CDR3: TGTGCCAGCAGTACATACCTGGACAATGAGCAGTTCTTC. This codes for CASSTYLDNEQFF.

J is TRBJ1-5 and V is TRBV24-1; D uncertain. Germline V gives CDR1 KGHDR, CDR2 SFDVKD. The length of the CDR3 is 15 residues. V lost 3 bases to trimming and J lost 0 bases, with 8 bases between them. CDR3 nucleotides: TGTGCCACCAGTGATCAGAGATATAGCAATCAGCCCCAGCATTTT. Its translation: CATSDQRYSNQPQHF.

A remark on this clonotype: Relative to the germline gene, one junction end is altered; a read error may explain this. The V and J genes are TRBV24-1 and TRBJ2-3; TRBD2 aligns across 11 bases. CDR3 length equals 17 residues. Germline loops: CDR1 KGHDR, CDR2 SFDVKD. The CDR3 DNA reads TGTGCCAGCAGTACCAAAACTAGCGGGAGATCCCCAGATACGCAGTATTTT. Its translation: CASSTKTSGRSPDTQYF.

The chain employs TRBV19 and TRBJ2-2; TRBD2 is a possible D gene (7 bases). There are 17 residues in the CDR3. V gave up 6 bases and J gave up 10 bases, with 27 bases separating them. Germline CDR1 is LNHDA and CDR2 is SQIVND (reference sequence). This CDR3 is CASSRVWTGGEAQELFF. CDR3 nucleotides: TGTGCCAGTAGCAGAGTATGGACGGGGGGCGAAGCCCAGGAGCTGTTTTTT.

This clonotype was counted ten times or more. CDR3 protein: CASSVDRENSPLHF. CDR3 nucleotide sequence: TGTGCCAGCAGTGTGGACAGGGAAAATTCACCCCTCCACTTT. This chain links TRBV5-6 with TRBJ1-6; 8 nucleotides line up with TRBD1. J lost 7 bases, V lost 5 bases, and 5 bases had no gene match. Looked up from germline, CDR1 is SGHDT and CDR2 is YYEEEE. The CDR3 covers 14 residues.

This chain connects TRBV7-8 to TRBJ2-1; TRBD1 matches at 9 bases. Germline CDR1 and CDR2: SGHVS and FQNEAQ. The CDR3 length is 16 residues. The J segment lost 5 bases and the V segment lost 6 bases, leaving 11 bases of the junction unmatched. The CDR3 loop reads CASRKIGDRVHNEQFF. For the CDR3, the DNA is TGTGCCAGCAGAAAGATAGGGGACAGGGTCCACAATGAGCAGTTCTTC.

This clonotype showed up many times. The CDR3 spells CSAITGTGINSYEQYF. DNA for the CDR3: TGCAGTGCGATTACCGGGACAGGGATTAACTCCTACGAGCAGTACTTC. The J gene is TRBJ2-7, the V gene TRBV20-1; 9 nucleotides line up with TRBD1. The CDR3 spans 16 residues. Per the germline V gene, CDR1 is DFQATT and CDR2 is SNEGSKA (reference sequence). Germline trimming cut 6 bases from V and 0 bases from J; bases unmatched to any gene: 12.

V gene TRBV2 combines with J gene TRBJ2-5; D might be TRBD2 (5 bases). The V and J ends lost 5 bases and 6 bases respectively, with 10 bases between them. CDR1 is SNHLY, CDR2 FYNNEI, per germline. This CDR3 region has 12 residues. The CDR3 region has the DNA TGTGCCAGCAGTAGTGGCGGGCAGACCCAGTACTTC. Translation gives CASSSGGQTQYF.

The chain uses TRBV28 and TRBJ2-5, with 8 bases fitting TRBD1. The CDR3 is made up of 15 amino acids. V dropped 6 bases and J dropped 4; count of bases not matched to a gene: 10. Germline loops: CDR1 MDHEN, CDR2 SYDVKM. DNA for the CDR3: TGTGCCAGCAGCCCTCGACAGGGGCTACGAGAGACCCAGTACTTC. It codes for CASSPRQGLRETQYF.

This clonotype was picked up many times. The rearrangement uses TRBV10-2 and TRBJ2-3, with D unresolved. CDR1 and CDR2 from the germline V gene are WSHSY and SAAADI. Trimming shortened V by 0 bases and J by 6 bases, and 7 bases separated the two germline ends. This CDR3 spans 13 amino acids. The CDR3 coding sequence is TGCGCCAGCAGTGAGTCCCTACGGGATACGCAGTATTTT. It codes for CASSESLRDTQYF.

In its sample, this clonotype was seen a few times. The rearrangement links TRBV6-5 to TRBJ2-4; D is perhaps TRBD1 or TRBD2 (5 bases each). The length of the CDR3 is 13 residues. Germline CDR1 and CDR2: MNHEY and SVGAGI. Trimming removed 5 bases from V and 6 bases from J, with 11 bases in between. CDR3 nucleotides: TGTGCCAGCAGTAAGGGACCGAGAAACATTCAGTACTTC. Encoded protein: CASSKGPRNIQYF.

Details on this clonotype: An end of the junction differs from the germline gene, which may be a read error. V and J are TRBV5-4 and TRBJ2-1; D not resolved. The germline gives CDR1 SGHNT, CDR2 YYREEE (reference sequence). This CDR3 is 15 amino acids long. As DNA, the CDR3 is TGTACCAGCAGCTTGGAAGCCCCCTCCTACAATGAGCAGTTCTTC. It codes for CTSSLEAPSYNEQFF.

This clonotype was counted many times. V usage is TRBV20-1 and J usage is TRBJ2-5, with 8 bases that match TRBD2. J was trimmed by 3 bases and V by 6 bases; bases with no gene match: 9. The V gene's germline CDR1 is DFQATT and CDR2 SNEGSKA (reference sequence). The CDR3 loop spans 14 amino acids. CDR3 residues: CSAPEWRGEETQYF. CDR3 bases: TGCAGTGCCCCCGAGTGGCGGGGGGAAGAGACCCAGTACTTC.

This clonotype was found a few times. A much larger clone is a single base away; this may be a read error. This rearrangement joins TRBV20-1 to TRBJ2-7; either TRBD1 or TRBD2 may supply D (5 bases each). Germline V gene sequence: CDR1 DFQATT, CDR2 SNEGSKA (reference sequence). The CDR3 has 13 residues. V was trimmed by 1 base and J by 9 bases, leaving 16 bases between them. The CDR3 region is CSARVGARDAQYF. CDR3 nucleotides: TGCAGTGCTAGAGTTGGGGCCCGGGACGCGCAGTACTTC.

This clonotype showed up many times. Here the CDR3 DNA reads TGTGCCAGCAGCACGGAGGACGGCCGCCAGCATTTT. Residues: CASSTEDGRQHF. The V and J genes are TRBV6-6 and TRBJ1-5; D remains ambiguous. This CDR3 has 12 residues. The germline CDR1 and CDR2 sequences are MNHNY and SVGAGI (reference sequence). V was cut by 6 bases and J by 12 bases, with 15 bases left in between.

In its sample, this clonotype was seen many times. V is TRBV20-1 and J is TRBJ2-1; D could derive from TRBD1 or TRBD2 (5 bases each). The CDR3 is 16 residues long. V was clipped by 3 bases and J by 10 bases, with 25 bases between them. From germline, CDR1 is DFQATT and CDR2 SNEGSKA (reference sequence). CDR3 loop: CSARGLRVEGSREQFF. As DNA, the CDR3 is TGCAGTGCTAGGGGCCTAAGGGTAGAGGGGTCAAGGGAGCAGTTCTTC.

The chain is built from TRBV6-5 and TRBJ1-3; D unresolved. Germline-derived CDR1 and CDR2 are MNHEY and SVGAGI. The CDR3 has 13 amino acids. V lost 5 bases and J lost 3, with 8 bases in between. CDR3: CASSLRGGNTIYF. DNA for the CDR3: TGTGCCAGCAGTCTCCGGGGTGGAAACACCATATATTTT.

This clonotype was counted a few times. The chain is built from TRBV14 and TRBJ2-1; TRBD2 matches at 7 bases. The ends lost 3 bases at V and 9 bases at J; junction bases unmatched: 17. Germline values: CDR1 SGHDN, CDR2 FVKESK. The CDR3 runs to 17 residues. For the CDR3, the DNA is TGTGCCAGCAGCCAGAGACGGTCGAGCGGGAAATCTACTGAGCAGTTCTTC. Its protein product is CASSQRRSSGKSTEQFF.

This clonotype was found many times. The rearrangement joins TRBV7-6 to TRBJ2-1; TRBD2 matches at 11 bases. The junction had 13 bases not matched to a gene; V was cut back by 8 bases and J by 1 base. Germline CDR1 is SGHVS and CDR2 is FNYEAQ. The CDR3 spans 18 residues. Here the CDR3 reads CASSASGGPSNSYNEQFF. CDR3 coding DNA: TGTGCCAGCTCCGCTAGCGGGGGGCCCTCTAATTCCTACAATGAGCAGTTCTTC. Supplemented by reference TRBV7-6 and TRBJ2-1, the full variable domain reads GAGVSQSPRYKVTKRGQDVALRCDPISGHVSLYWYRQALGQGPEFLTYFNYEAQQDKSGLPNDRFSAERPEGSISTLTIQRTEQRDSAMYRCASSASGGPSNSYNEQFFGPGTRLTVL.

At least ten counts were recorded for this clonotype. Written as DNA, the CDR3 is TGCGCCAGCAGCTTGGACGGGACAGTTTTCCAGTACTTC. It translates to CASSLDGTVFQYF. The rearrangement links TRBV5-1 to TRBJ2-7; TRBD1 aligns across 7 bases. Germline-derived CDR1 and CDR2 are SGHRS and YFSETQ. With V trimmed by 0 bases and J by 10 bases, 7 bases remained unmatched. This CDR3 comprises 13 residues.

This clonotype was detected only a few times. This sequence joins TRBV3-1 and TRBJ2-7, with D uncertain. Germline CDR1 and CDR2: LGHDT and YNNKEL (reference sequence). Trimming removed 0 bases at V and 3 bases at J, with 9 bases between. This CDR3 is built from 14 residues. The CDR3, as DNA: TGTGCCAGCAGCCAAGATTTGTCAGGCTACGAGCAGTACTTC. The encoded protein is CASSQDLSGYEQYF.

Regarding this clonotype: A much more abundant neighbour one base away suggests this may be a read error. The CDR3 DNA sequence: TGTGCCAGCAGCTTGTATGTAGCGACCCGGGGTTCACCCCTCCACTTT. This translates into CASSLYVATRGSPLHF. The chain is built from TRBV5-6 and TRBJ1-6; D uncertain. The V end lost 1 base, the J end lost 9 bases, and 17 bases lay between the germline ends. Germline V gene sequence: CDR1 SGHDT, CDR2 YYEEEE. This CDR3 has 16 amino acids.

Notes on this clonotype: Since a much larger clone is just one base distant, this may be a read error. The chain is built from TRBV5-8 and TRBJ1-5; D might be TRBD2 (6 bases). The last part of the DNA fits TRBJ2-3 better; the J call may be wrong. The V gene's germline CDR1 is SGHTS and CDR2 YDEGEE. The CDR3 spans 16 residues. In nucleotides, the CDR3 is TGTGCCAGCAGCTTGAGCGGGTCCCTGGACAATCAGCCCCAGTATTTT. Protein product: CASSLSGSLDNQPQYF.

The rearrangement joins TRBV20-1 to TRBJ1-5; D is unclear. The CDR3 loop spans 14 amino acids. CDR1 is DFQATT and CDR2 is SNEGSKA in the germline V gene (reference sequence). CDR3 sequence reads: CSHSSGSSNQPQHF. CDR3 sequence (DNA): TGCAGCCACTCTAGCGGGAGTAGCAATCAGCCCCAGCATTTT.

The chain is built from TRBV19 and TRBJ2-7; 7 nucleotides agree with TRBD1. CDR3 length equals 13 residues. Unmatched junction bases numbered 13, after V lost 10 bases and J lost 7 bases. The germline CDR1 and CDR2 sequences are LNHDA and SQIVND (reference sequence). CDR3 nucleotide sequence: TGTGCCACTGGGACAGACTCCACCCGTGAGCAGTACTTC. As protein: CATGTDSTREQYF.